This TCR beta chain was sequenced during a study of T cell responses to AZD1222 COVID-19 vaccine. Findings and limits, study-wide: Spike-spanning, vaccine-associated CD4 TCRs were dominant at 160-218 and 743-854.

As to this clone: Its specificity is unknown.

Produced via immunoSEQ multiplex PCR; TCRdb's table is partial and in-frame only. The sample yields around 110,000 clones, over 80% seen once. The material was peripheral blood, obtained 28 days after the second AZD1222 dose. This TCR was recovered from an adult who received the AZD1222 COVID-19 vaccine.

CDR3 bases: TGTGCCAGCAGCCGGACAGTATTTAATGAAAAACTGTTTTTT. Protein sequence: CASSRTVFNEKLFF. The rearrangement uses TRBV7-8 and TRBJ1-4, with a weak D call TRBD1 (6 bases). CDR1 SGHVS and CDR2 FQNEAQ come from the germline V gene. Trimming removed 5 bases from V and 4 bases from J, with 11 bases in between. The CDR3 is made up of 14 amino acids.